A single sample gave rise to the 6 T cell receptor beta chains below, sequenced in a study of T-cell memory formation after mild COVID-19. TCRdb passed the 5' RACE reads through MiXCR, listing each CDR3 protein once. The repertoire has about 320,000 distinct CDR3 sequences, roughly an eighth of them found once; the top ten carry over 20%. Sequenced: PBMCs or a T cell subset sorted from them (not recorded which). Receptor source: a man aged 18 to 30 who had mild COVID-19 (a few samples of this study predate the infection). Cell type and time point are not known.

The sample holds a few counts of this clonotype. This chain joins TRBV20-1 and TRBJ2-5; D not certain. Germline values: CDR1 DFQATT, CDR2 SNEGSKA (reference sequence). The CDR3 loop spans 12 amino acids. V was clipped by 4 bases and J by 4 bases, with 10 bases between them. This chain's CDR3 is CSAIALRETQYF. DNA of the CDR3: TGCAGTGCTATTGCCCTGCGAGAGACCCAGTACTTC.

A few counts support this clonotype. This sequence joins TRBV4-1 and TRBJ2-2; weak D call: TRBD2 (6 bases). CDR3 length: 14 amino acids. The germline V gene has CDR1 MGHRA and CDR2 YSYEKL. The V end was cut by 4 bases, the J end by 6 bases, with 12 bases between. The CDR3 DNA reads TGCGCCAGCAGCCGACTAGGGCTTCCCGGGGAGCTGTTTTTT. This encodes CASSRLGLPGELFF.

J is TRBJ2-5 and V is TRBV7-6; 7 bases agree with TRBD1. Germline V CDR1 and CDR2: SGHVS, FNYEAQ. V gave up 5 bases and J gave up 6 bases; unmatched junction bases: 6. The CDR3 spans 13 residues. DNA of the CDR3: TGTGCCAGCAGCGTCAGGGGGATGAAGACCCAGTACTTC. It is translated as CASSVRGMKTQYF.

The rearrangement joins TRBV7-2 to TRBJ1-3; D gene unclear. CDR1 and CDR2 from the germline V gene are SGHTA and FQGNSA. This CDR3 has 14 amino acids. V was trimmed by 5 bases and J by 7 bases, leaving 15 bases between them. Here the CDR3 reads CASSDYTKANTIYF. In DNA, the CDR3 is TGTGCCAGCAGCGACTACACAAAGGCGAACACCATATATTTT.

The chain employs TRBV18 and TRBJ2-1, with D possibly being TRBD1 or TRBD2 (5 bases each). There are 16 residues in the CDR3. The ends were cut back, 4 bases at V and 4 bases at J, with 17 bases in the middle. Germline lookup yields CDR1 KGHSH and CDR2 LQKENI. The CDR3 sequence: CASSQAGTDSYNEQFF. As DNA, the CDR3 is TGTGCCAGCTCACAAGCAGGGACGGATAGTTACAATGAGCAGTTCTTC.

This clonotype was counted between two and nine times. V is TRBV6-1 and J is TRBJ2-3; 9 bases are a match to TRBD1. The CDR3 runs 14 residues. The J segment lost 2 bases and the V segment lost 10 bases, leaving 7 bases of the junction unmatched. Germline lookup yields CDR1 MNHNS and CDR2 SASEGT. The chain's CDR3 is CAMWTGDATDTQYF. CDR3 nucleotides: TGTGCCATGTGGACAGGGGATGCCACAGATACGCAGTATTTT.